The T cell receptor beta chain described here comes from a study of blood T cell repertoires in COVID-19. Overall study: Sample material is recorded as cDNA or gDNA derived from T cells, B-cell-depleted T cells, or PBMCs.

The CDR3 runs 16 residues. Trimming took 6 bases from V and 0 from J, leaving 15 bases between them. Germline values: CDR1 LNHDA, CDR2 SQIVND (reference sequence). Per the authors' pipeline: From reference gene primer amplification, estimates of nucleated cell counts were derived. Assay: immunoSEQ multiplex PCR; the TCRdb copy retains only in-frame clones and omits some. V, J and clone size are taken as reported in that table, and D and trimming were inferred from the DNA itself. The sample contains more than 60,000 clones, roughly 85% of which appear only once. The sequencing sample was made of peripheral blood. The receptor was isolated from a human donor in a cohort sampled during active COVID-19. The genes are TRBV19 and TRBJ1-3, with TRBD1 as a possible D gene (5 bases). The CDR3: CASSVGAVGSGNTIYF. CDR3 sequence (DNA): TGTGCCAGTAGCGTAGGGGCGGTCGGCTCTGGAAACACCATATATTTT.